The 28 T cell receptor beta chains reported below all come from one sample, sequenced in a study of Ad26.COV2.S vaccination and SARS-CoV-2 variants. The treatment denotes: 19 received Ad26.COV2.S at low or high dose, single or two shots; a few received placebo; per-sample allocation not given. It was on day 63 after the first vaccine or placebo injection that samples were taken. The method was immunoSEQ multiplex PCR; TCRdb's version includes in-frame clones alone and lacks a portion of them. This table has roughly 460,000 clones, approximately 90% appearing once. The specimen comprised peripheral blood, sampled in a trial of Ad26.COV2.S vaccine versus placebo. The origin of the receptors is a person between 18 and 59 years old who received the Ad26.COV2.S COVID-19 vaccine or a placebo.

The chain couples TRBV9 to TRBJ2-7, with 9 bases lining up with TRBD2. CDR3 length equals 17 residues. V dropped 9 bases and J dropped 3; count of bases not matched to a gene: 19. Per the germline V gene, CDR1 is SGDLS and CDR2 is YYNGEE. Written as DNA, the CDR3 is TGTGCCAACTTCCGGCGGGGGCTAGCGGGGTACATCTACGAGCAGTACTTC. It yields the protein CANFRRGLAGYIYEQYF.

This clone was seen a single time. This chain links TRBV7-6 with TRBJ2-5, with D uncertain. The CDR3 totals 12 residues. Germline CDR1 is SGHVS and CDR2 is FNYEAQ. V gave up 5 bases and J gave up 2 bases, with 6 bases separating them. CDR3 in amino acids: CASSLTQETQYF. CDR3 nucleotides: TGTGCCAGCAGCCTAACACAAGAGACCCAGTACTTC. The variable domain in full, completed from reference TRBV7-6 and TRBJ2-5, reads GAGVSQSPRYKVTKRGQDVALRCDPISGHVSLYWYRQALGQGPEFLTYFNYEAQQDKSGLPNDRFSAERPEGSISTLTIQRTEQRDSAMYRCASSLTQETQYFGPGTRLLVL.

Here the CDR3 reads CASSLLPGQLSHQETQYF. For the CDR3, the DNA is TGTGCCAGCAGTCTATTACCGGGACAGTTAAGCCACCAAGAGACCCAGTACTTC. The chain recombines TRBV6-4 with TRBJ2-5, with 7 bases that match TRBD1. The germline V gene encodes CDR1 MRHNA and CDR2 SNTAGT. The CDR3 contains 18 residues. The ends lost 5 bases at V and 0 bases at J; junction bases unmatched: 15.

This rearrangement joins TRBV7-9 to TRBJ2-2; no reliable D call. The germline V and J ends were trimmed by 6 bases and 3 bases, with 14 bases remaining between them. The V gene's germline CDR1 is SEHNR and CDR2 FQNEAQ (reference sequence). The CDR3 runs 15 residues. The CDR3 reads CASSLNAQDTGELFF. For the CDR3, the DNA is TGTGCCAGCAGTCTTAATGCCCAGGACACCGGGGAGCTGTTTTTT.

V is TRBV5-6 and J is TRBJ1-1, with D hard to call. CDR1 is SGHDT, CDR2 YYEEEE, per germline. CDR3 length: 14 residues. V gave up 5 bases and J gave up 5 bases, with 16 bases separating them. CDR3 region: CASRGRGRTTEAFF. The CDR3 coding sequence is TGTGCCAGCAGGGGAAGAGGTCGGACGACTGAAGCTTTCTTT.

The CDR3 loop is CSVEDRPELPSYGYTF. The CDR3 DNA reads as TGCAGCGTTGAAGATCGCCCGGAACTACCAAGCTATGGCTACACCTTC. The rearrangement uses TRBV29-1 and TRBJ1-2; no firm D call. The V gene lost 0 bases and the J gene lost 4 bases, with 18 bases spanning the gap. The CDR3 extends over 16 amino acids. CDR1 is SQVTM and CDR2 is ANQGSEA in the germline V gene.

J is TRBJ1-1 and V is TRBV6-2 or TRBV6-3; possible D gene TRBD1, 5 bases. Germline CDR1 and CDR2: MNHEY and SVGEGT. The CDR3 has 14 amino acids. V was shortened by 1 base and J by 5 bases, with 11 bases between the two germline ends. The CDR3 DNA follows: TGTGCCAGCAGTTACTTTGGGACTCGGACTGAAGCTTTCTTT. Its translation: CASSYFGTRTEAFF.

This clone showed up just a few times. J is TRBJ1-6 and V is TRBV7-8; TRBD1 agrees at 7 bases. The V and J ends lost 1 base and 9 bases, in that order; junction bases with no gene match: 9. Germline values: CDR1 SGHVS, CDR2 FQNEAQ. This CDR3 is 16 amino acids long. The CDR3 spells CASSLVVGQGGSPLHF. CDR3 DNA: TGTGCCAGCAGCTTAGTGGTTGGGCAGGGGGGTTCACCCCTCCACTTT.

This clone has only a few counts. The chain couples TRBV6-5 to TRBJ2-2; possible D gene TRBD1, 6 bases. This CDR3 comprises 15 residues. The V end lost 6 bases, the J end lost 1 base, and 12 bases lay between the germline ends. Looked up from germline, CDR1 is MNHEY and CDR2 is SVGAGI. The CDR3 is CASSSGTWNTGELFF. The CDR3 region has the DNA TGTGCCAGCAGCTCCGGGACATGGAACACCGGGGAGCTGTTTTTT.

The chain has TRBV19 and TRBJ2-1; TRBD2 matches at 15 bases. Looked up from germline, CDR1 is LNHDA and CDR2 is SQIVND (reference sequence). V dropped 5 bases and J dropped 5; count of bases not matched to a gene: 4. The CDR3 is made up of 16 amino acids. CDR3 sequence (DNA): TGTGCCAGTAGTGGACTAGCGGGGGGGCTCCACAATGAGCAGTTCTTC. Protein sequence: CASSGLAGGLHNEQFF.

V usage is TRBV18 and J usage is TRBJ1-2; D not certain. This CDR3 spans 15 amino acids. Trimming left V 0 bases short and J 8 bases short, with 16 bases between. The germline CDR1 and CDR2 sequences are KGHSH and LQKENI. CDR3 bases: TGTGCCAGCTCACCACCGGAGTCAAGACTATCCGGCTACACCTTC. Residues: CASSPPESRLSGYTF.

The chain carries TRBV5-1 and TRBJ2-1, with TRBD2 matching 9 bases. Germline lookup yields CDR1 SGHRS and CDR2 YFSETQ. Losses at the gene ends were 0 bases for V and 2 bases for J; bases not matched to a gene: 9. The CDR3 runs to 18 residues. The CDR3 coding sequence is TGCGCCAGCAGCTTGGGGCTAGCGGGGCTTACTACCTACAATGAGCAGTTCTTC. Translated, it gives CASSLGLAGLTTYNEQFF.

This clone has only a few counts. The CDR3 here is CASSTNRGANTGELFF. The CDR3 bases are TGTGCCAGCAGCACAAACAGGGGAGCGAACACCGGGGAGCTGTTTTTT. The J gene is TRBJ2-2, the V gene TRBV5-4; TRBD1 aligns across 7 bases. CDR1 and CDR2 (germline): SGHNT, YYREEE (reference sequence). The CDR3 contains 16 residues. Unmatched junction bases numbered 6, after V lost 4 bases and J lost 0 bases. Using reference TRBV5-4 and TRBJ2-2 for the parts outside the CDR3, the full variable domain is ETGVTQSPTHLIKTRGQQVTLRCSSQSGHNTVSWYQQALGQGPQFIFQYYREEENGRGNFPPRFSGLQFPNYSSELNVNALELDDSALYLCASSTNRGANTGELFFGEGSRLTVL.

The CDR3 DNA sequence: TGCGCCAGCAGGAGCCGGGACGGACCCTACGAGCAGTACTTC. Amino acid sequence: CASRSRDGPYEQYF. The chain is built from TRBV5-1 and TRBJ2-7, with D tentatively TRBD1 or TRBD2 (5 bases each). CDR3 length: 14 residues. V shed 5 bases and J shed 2 bases, with 14 bases lying between them. CDR1 and CDR2 from the germline V gene are SGHRS and YFSETQ.

This chain links TRBV19 with TRBJ1-1; 7 nucleotides agree with TRBD1. Looked up from germline, CDR1 is LNHDA and CDR2 is SQIVND (reference sequence). This CDR3 region has 16 residues. Unmatched junction bases numbered 9, after V lost 3 bases and J lost 2 bases. Written as DNA, the CDR3 is TGTGCCAGTAGTATTGGGTCAGGGGGTGGAAACACTGAAGCTTTCTTT. The encoded protein is CASSIGSGGGNTEAFF.

V and J are TRBV27 and TRBJ1-1; the D is unclear. This CDR3 is built from 13 residues. Germline-derived CDR1 and CDR2 are MNHEY and SMNVEV (reference sequence). The V end was cut by 8 bases, the J end by 1 base, with 11 bases between. CDR3 nucleotide sequence: TGTGCCAGCGGACGGTCGGAGAACACTGAAGCTTTCTTT. It specifies CASGRSENTEAFF.

The chain is built from TRBV7-3 and TRBJ1-1, with D possibly being TRBD1 (6 bases). Looked up from germline, CDR1 is SGHTA and CDR2 is FQGTGA. The ends were cut back, 5 bases at V and 8 bases at J, with 15 bases in the middle. The CDR3 runs 13 residues. CDR3 sequence reads: CASSPNGQREAFF. CDR3 bases: TGTGCCAGCAGCCCGAACGGACAGCGCGAAGCTTTCTTT.

The J gene is TRBJ2-7, the V gene TRBV6-6, with D possibly matching TRBD2 (6 bases). V lost 0 bases and J 3 bases, leaving 15 bases between the germline ends. The V gene's germline CDR1 is MNHNY and CDR2 SVGAGI (reference sequence). The CDR3 contains 16 residues. CDR3 nucleotide sequence: TGTGCCAGCAGTTACTCGACGGGGGTTTTGGACTACGAGCAGTACTTC. Translation: CASSYSTGVLDYEQYF.

This sequence joins TRBV7-2 and TRBJ1-4; D perhaps matches TRBD1 (5 bases). Germline V CDR1 and CDR2: SGHTA, FQGNSA. This CDR3 has 16 residues. The germline V and J ends were trimmed by 2 bases and 8 bases, with 18 bases remaining between them. CDR3 coding DNA: TGTGCCAGCAGCTTAACCCCCCTGAGGGGTTGGGAAAAACTGTTTTTT. It translates to CASSLTPLRGWEKLFF.

This sequence joins TRBV9 and TRBJ2-7, with 8 bases identical to TRBD2. CDR1 SGDLS and CDR2 YYNGEE come from the germline V gene. The CDR3 consists of 16 residues. After removal of 3 bases from V and 5 bases from J, the junction contained 13 bases not matched to a gene. In nucleotides, the CDR3 is TGTGCCAGCAGCGCCTTGGCGGGAGGCCGTTTGAACGAGCAGTACTTC. Amino acids: CASSALAGGRLNEQYF.

The genes are TRBV27 and TRBJ1-3; D unresolved. CDR1 is MNHEY, CDR2 SMNVEV, per germline (reference sequence). The CDR3 covers 14 residues. V was cut by 5 bases and J by 0 bases, with 8 bases left in between. The CDR3 is CASSAVSSGNTIYF. CDR3 coding DNA: TGTGCCAGCAGTGCAGTTAGCTCTGGAAACACCATATATTTT.

V usage is TRBV6-5 and J usage is TRBJ1-5; unclear D gene. V was trimmed by 6 bases and J by 0 bases, leaving 12 bases between them. This CDR3 comprises 15 residues. Germline CDR1 reads MNHEY; CDR2 reads SVGAGI. CDR3 sequence: CASRAHGNSNQPQHF. Written as DNA, the CDR3 is TGTGCCAGCAGGGCACACGGAAATAGCAATCAGCCCCAGCATTTT.

J is TRBJ2-7 and V is TRBV5-1; D is unresolved. Per the germline V gene, CDR1 is SGHRS and CDR2 is YFSETQ. Trimming left V 4 bases short and J 0 bases short, with 14 bases between. This CDR3 region has 15 residues. CDR3 nucleotides: TGCGCCAGCAGCCCGAACTCACAGAACTCCTACGAGCAGTACTTC. Residues: CASSPNSQNSYEQYF.

V gene TRBV4-2 combines with J gene TRBJ2-1; D is ambiguous. CDR1 and CDR2 from the germline V gene are LGHNA and YNFKEQ. V was cut by 0 bases and J by 7 bases, with 16 bases left in between. The CDR3 is made up of 16 amino acids. The CDR3 nucleotides read TGTGCCAGCAGCCAAGAAGGTCTCCCGAGGTGGAATGAGCAGTTCTTC. Encoded protein: CASSQEGLPRWNEQFF.

The chain has TRBV2 and TRBJ1-1; D unresolved. Deletions cut 8 bases from V and 4 bases from J, with 8 bases between. The CDR3 totals 11 residues. Germline values: CDR1 SNHLY, CDR2 FYNNEI. For the CDR3, the DNA is TGTGCCAGCCGCGAGAGCACTGAAGCTTTCTTT. Protein product: CASRESTEAFF.

The chain links TRBV28 to TRBJ2-5, with D possibly TRBD2 on 5 matching bases. This CDR3 comprises 13 residues. Trimming took 8 bases from V and 0 from J, leaving 10 bases between them. The germline gives CDR1 MDHEN, CDR2 SYDVKM. The CDR3 here is CASRDGNQETQYF. The CDR3 DNA is TGTGCCAGCCGAGACGGGAACCAAGAGACCCAGTACTTC.

The chain recombines TRBV6-6 with TRBJ1-6; D is possibly TRBD1 (5 bases). CDR1 MNHNY and CDR2 SVGAGI come from the germline V gene (reference sequence). Trimming took 2 bases from V and 7 from J, leaving 15 bases between them. This CDR3 comprises 16 residues. The CDR3 bases are TGTGCCAGCAGTTACGTTCAGGGTGGGTGGAATTCACCCCTCCACTTT. Protein: CASSYVQGGWNSPLHF.

V gene TRBV9 combines with J gene TRBJ2-1; tentative D call: TRBD2 (5 bases). The CDR3 is made up of 14 amino acids. Germline assignment: CDR1 SGDLS and CDR2 YYNGEE. Trimming left V 2 bases short and J 2 bases short, with 8 bases between. The DNA for the CDR3 is TGTGCCAGCAGCGTCGAGGGAGCCTACAATGAGCAGTTCTTC. Protein sequence: CASSVEGAYNEQFF.